This T cell receptor (beta chain) was sequenced for a study of PD-1 blockade in classical Hodgkin lymphoma. This clone appeared once. Its target is unknown. Notes on the study in general: Individuals initiating nivolumab under 1 year after ASCT were excluded. TCR diversity in CD4+, not CD8+, cells rose significantly by C4D1. Diversity similar to that of newly diagnosed patients was seen at baseline in complete responders.

Here immunoSEQ multiplex PCR was the method, and the copy in TCRdb shows in-frame clones only, minus some. The sample holds some 150,000 clones, about 81% seen once. CDR1 and CDR2 from the germline V gene are SGHRS and YFSETQ. V was pared by 4 bases and J by 7 bases, with 12 bases of the junction left unmatched. This CDR3 has 16 residues. Relapse after autologous stem cell transplantation occurred in every patient, and brentuximab vedotin exposure varied. The clonotype originates from a human donor with classical Hodgkin lymphoma. This material consisted of peripheral blood mononuclear cells (PBMCs), taken before the second cycle of nivolumab. The chain is built from TRBV5-1 and TRBJ2-2, with TRBD2 matching 8 bases. In DNA form, the CDR3 reads TGCGCCAGCAGCCCCGCCTCTAGCGGGTATCTCGGGGAGCTGTTTTTT. Translating it yields CASSPASSGYLGELFF.